This is a list of T cell receptor beta chains from one sample in a study of blood T cell repertoires in COVID-19. Data came from immunoSEQ multiplex PCR; TCRdb stores just in-frame clones and leaves some out. The sample gives roughly 100,000 clones, around four fifths of which show up once; 3.5% to 5% is in the top ten. Sequenced input: peripheral blood. These receptors were taken from a human donor in a cohort sampled during active COVID-19. The CDR3 runs from the conserved cysteine through the conserved F or W. A D gene is named only where the DNA matches it firmly. Only part of the rows carry a size: once, few, many, or a class if the clone is expanded.

j_call,clone_size,v_call,d_call,cdr3_aa,cdr3_nt
TRBJ2-1,few,TRBV7-9,TRBD2,CASSYPSSGKSYNEQFF,TGTGCCAGCAGCTACCCCTCTAGCGGAAAATCCTACAATGAGCAGTTCTTC
TRBJ2-1,NA,TRBV7-9,TRBD2,CASSSSKLAGASPDEQFF,TGTGCCAGCAGCTCCTCCAAGCTAGCGGGGGCTTCGCCCGATGAGCAGTTCTTC
TRBJ2-2,NA,TRBV27,TRBD1,CASSLNRGSTGELFF,TGTGCCAGCAGTCTGAACAGGGGAAGCACCGGGGAGCTGTTTTTT
TRBJ2-1,few,TRBV5-1,NA,CASSPTITSYNEQFF,TGCGCCAGCAGCCCAACTATAACCTCCTACAATGAGCAGTTCTTC
TRBJ2-5,NA,TRBV3-1/TRBV3-2,NA,CASSLGFGGTAKTQYF,TGTGCCAGCAGCCTTGGGTTCGGTGGGACTGCGAAGACCCAGTACTTC
TRBJ1-1,NA,TRBV6-5,NA,CASSHRETNTEAFF,TGTGCCAGCAGTCACAGGGAGACGAACACTGAAGCTTTCTTT
TRBJ2-7,few,TRBV5-1,NA,CASSPQSYEQYF,TGCGCCAGCAGCCCTCAGTCCTACGAGCAGTACTTC
TRBJ2-3,NA,TRBV30,NA,CAWSGIDTQYF,TGTGCCTGGAGTGGTATTGATACGCAGTATTTT
TRBJ2-4,NA,TRBV7-2,NA,CASSGTSPLIQYF,TGTGCCAGCAGCGGGACTTCGCCTCTCATTCAGTACTTC
TRBJ1-4,NA,TRBV15,TRBD1,CATSRDREGRLFF,TGTGCCACCAGCAGGGACAGGGAAGGCCGTCTGTTTTTT
TRBJ2-7,few,TRBV5-5,NA,CASSSGVASSYEQYF,TGTGCCAGCAGTTCAGGTGTTGCCTCCTCCTACGAGCAGTACTTC
TRBJ2-7,NA,TRBV9,TRBD2,CASSVISGGGEQYF,TGTGCCAGCAGCGTTATTAGCGGGGGCGGCGAGCAGTACTTC
TRBJ2-5,NA,TRBV5-4,NA,CASSLAHLKETQYF,TGTGCCAGCAGCTTGGCCCACCTAAAAGAGACCCAGTACTTC
TRBJ2-5,NA,TRBV15,TRBD1,CATSRPLGRTGQETQYF,TGTGCCACCAGCAGACCTTTGGGACGGACAGGACAAGAGACCCAGTACTTC
TRBJ2-2,few,TRBV19,TRBD1,CASSLPTGSTGELFF,TGTGCCAGTAGTCTACCGACAGGGTCCACCGGGGAGCTGTTTTTT
TRBJ1-6,NA,TRBV9,NA,CASSVGVAGEPLHF,TGTGCCAGCAGCGTAGGTGTCGCAGGTGAACCCCTCCACTTT
TRBJ1-1,NA,TRBV28,NA,CASKFGDTEAFF,TGTGCCAGCAAATTCGGGGACACTGAAGCTTTCTTT
TRBJ2-2,few,TRBV5-1,TRBD1,CASRTGGTGTGELFF,TGCGCCAGCAGGACAGGGGGCACGGGGACCGGGGAGCTGTTTTTT
TRBJ2-1,NA,TRBV5-4,TRBD2,CASSLAGGLEGNEQFF,TGTGCCAGCAGCTTGGCGGGGGGACTAGAGGGCAATGAGCAGTTCTTC
TRBJ1-2,NA,TRBV7-6,TRBD1,CASRDGTGGGYTF,TGTGCCAGCAGGGATGGGACAGGGGGCGGCTACACCTTC
TRBJ2-5,once,TRBV10-3,NA,CAIGREKETQYF,TGTGCCATCGGTAGGGAGAAAGAGACCCAGTACTTC
TRBJ1-3,NA,TRBV18,NA,CASSPRPGHSGNTIYF,TGTGCCAGCTCACCACGCCCAGGCCACTCTGGAAACACCATATATTTT